This T cell receptor beta chain stems from a study of blood T cell repertoires in COVID-19. Study overall: Researchers got acute and convalescent COVID-19 samples from the United States, Italy and Spain.

Sequenced by immunoSEQ multiplex PCR; TCRdb stores in-frame clones only, minus some. The sample shows roughly 120,000 clones, around four fifths of them seen only once. Germline CDR1 is LGHDT and CDR2 is YNNKEL (reference sequence). The V gene lost 10 bases and the J gene lost 2 bases, with 18 bases spanning the gap. This CDR3 has 15 residues. Sequenced material: peripheral blood. V usage is TRBV3-1 (or the pseudogene TRBV3-2) and J usage is TRBJ2-1; possible D gene TRBD2, 7 bases. This TCR came from a human donor in a cohort sampled during active COVID-19. The CDR3 loop is CATTLGGGTYNEQFF. In DNA form, the CDR3 reads TGTGCCACCACTCTTGGCGGGGGCACCTACAATGAGCAGTTCTTC.